The 18 T cell receptor beta chains below come from one sample, sequenced in a study of T cell responses to AZD1222 COVID-19 vaccine. Sequencing was performed with immunoSEQ multiplex PCR; in TCRdb, only in-frame clones are kept and a portion is missing. This sample has over 100,000 clones, with around 89% found just once. The sample in question was peripheral blood, obtained on day 0 of AZD1222 vaccination. These receptors were taken from an adult in good health.

V and J are TRBV9 and TRBJ1-2; a weak D match, TRBD1 (6 bases). Trimming took 4 bases from V and 0 from J, leaving 16 bases between them. The germline V gene encodes CDR1 SGDLS and CDR2 YYNGEE. The CDR3 runs 16 residues. CDR3 bases: TGTGCCAGCAGCCCACAAGGGACACCAACTAACTATGGCTACACCTTC. Protein: CASSPQGTPTNYGYTF.

A few counts support this clone. The rearrangement joins TRBV5-5 to TRBJ1-2; TRBD1 might be the D (5 bases). V was cut by 2 bases and J by 0 bases, with 11 bases left in between. The CDR3 runs to 15 residues. CDR1 SGHKS and CDR2 YYEKEE come from the germline V gene (reference sequence). CDR3 sequence: CASSFSGGANYGYTF. CDR3 nucleotides: TGTGCCAGCAGCTTTAGCGGGGGGGCTAACTATGGCTACACCTTC.

This clone was seen once. V usage is TRBV28 and J usage is TRBJ1-6; the D gene is possibly TRBD1 (5 bases). The CDR3 loop spans 15 amino acids. The V end lost 5 bases, the J end lost 9 bases, and 17 bases lay between the germline ends. Per germline, CDR1 MDHEN and CDR2 SYDVKM. CDR3 sequence: CASSQGRWLSSPLHF. The CDR3 bases are TGTGCCAGCAGTCAGGGCAGGTGGCTGAGTTCACCCCTCCACTTT.

This rearrangement joins TRBV11-2 to TRBJ2-6; 9 bases fit TRBD1. V was pared by 4 bases and J by 0 bases, with 4 bases of the junction left unmatched. CDR3 length: 17 residues. CDR1 SGHAT and CDR2 FQNNGV come from the germline V gene. In DNA form, the CDR3 reads TGTGCCAGCAGCTCAGGGGACAGGGCCTCTGGGGCCAACGTCCTGACTTTC. It is translated as CASSSGDRASGANVLTF.

V usage is TRBV6-1 and J usage is TRBJ1-6; the D is unclear. Trimming cost V 3 bases and J 9 bases, with 9 bases left between them. The germline V gene has CDR1 MNHNS and CDR2 SASEGT. CDR3 size: 13 residues. CDR3 bases: TGTGCCAGCAGTGATCTCAACGGTTCACCCCTCCACTTT. This sequence encodes CASSDLNGSPLHF.

V gene TRBV28 combines with J gene TRBJ1-2; D is uncertain. Germline values: CDR1 MDHEN, CDR2 SYDVKM. The V end was cut by 4 bases, the J end by 8 bases, with 11 bases between. This CDR3 is 12 amino acids long. CDR3 coding DNA: TGTGCCAGCAGTTATATGGGATTAGGCTACACCTTC. Translation: CASSYMGLGYTF.

V and J are TRBV11-2 and TRBJ1-2; D possibly corresponds to TRBD1 (5 bases). The CDR3 contains 15 residues. Germline V CDR1 and CDR2: SGHAT, FQNNGV. With 1 base removed from V and 3 bases from J, the gap between germline ends came to 12 bases. CDR3 nucleotide sequence: TGTGCCAGCAGCTTAGTGGCAGGGAACTACTATGGCTACACCTTC. Translation gives CASSLVAGNYYGYTF.

The chain joins TRBV4-1 to TRBJ2-5; TRBD1 might be the D (6 bases). The CDR3 loop spans 14 amino acids. V was shortened by 0 bases and J by 4 bases, with 9 bases between the two germline ends. Germline assignment: CDR1 MGHRA and CDR2 YSYEKL. DNA of the CDR3: TGCGCCAGCAGCCAAGAGGTCAGGGGAGAGACCCAGTACTTC. It translates to CASSQEVRGETQYF.

Only a few counts were recorded for this clone. This chain joins TRBV7-9 and TRBJ2-5, with TRBD1 identical over 7 bases. Germline V gene lookup returns CDR1 SEHNR and CDR2 FQNEAQ (reference sequence). Trimming removed 5 bases from V and 2 bases from J; junction bases left unmatched: 11. This CDR3 contains 16 residues. The CDR3 loop reads CASSTPGTAFQETQYF. CDR3 sequence (DNA): TGTGCCAGCAGCACCCCCGGGACAGCATTTCAAGAGACCCAGTACTTC.

The V call is TRBV7-8, the J call TRBJ2-5; D unresolved. The V end was cut by 5 bases, the J end by 5 bases, with 12 bases between. The CDR3 runs to 13 residues. Germline V gene sequence: CDR1 SGHVS, CDR2 FQNEAQ. As DNA, the CDR3 is TGTGCCAGCAGCCCAGATCCCCGGGAGACCCAGTACTTC. It is translated as CASSPDPRETQYF.

The CDR3 reads CASSELAGPPIYEQYF. In nucleotides, the CDR3 is TGTGCCAGCAGTGAACTAGCGGGGCCCCCGATCTACGAGCAGTACTTC. The chain employs TRBV6-1 and TRBJ2-7; 9 nucleotides align to TRBD2. CDR3 length: 16 residues. V was clipped by 2 bases and J by 3 bases; unmatched bases: 8. Germline CDR1 and CDR2: MNHNS and SASEGT.

The J gene is TRBJ1-4, the V gene TRBV6-5; 9 positions agree with TRBD1. Germline CDR1 is MNHEY and CDR2 is SVGAGI. The CDR3 spans 15 residues. V shed 3 bases, J shed 8 bases, and the junction held 7 bases outside the gene matches. The DNA for the CDR3 is TGTGCCAGCAGTTATTTGGGGACAGGGAACGAAAAACTGTTTTTT. Its protein product is CASSYLGTGNEKLFF.

V and J are TRBV6-1 and TRBJ1-2, with D possibly being TRBD1 (6 bases). The germline V gene encodes CDR1 MNHNS and CDR2 SASEGT. This CDR3 comprises 15 residues. V lost 2 bases to trimming and J lost 3 bases, with 13 bases between them. The CDR3 coding sequence is TGTGCCAGCAGTGAAAGGGGGGGCGCCGACTATGGCTACACCTTC. Translated: CASSERGGADYGYTF.

This clone was recorded once. The V and J genes are TRBV28 and TRBJ1-1; TRBD1 is a possible D gene (5 bases). Germline CDR1 reads MDHEN; CDR2 reads SYDVKM. The CDR3 runs 15 residues. The V and J ends lost 3 bases and 7 bases respectively, with 18 bases between them. Written as DNA, the CDR3 is TGTGCCAGCAGTTTGTTAAAACAGGTCCTCCGTGAAGCTTTCTTT. Protein: CASSLLKQVLREAFF.

The CDR3 region is CSVEGRGGRYF. CDR3 nucleotide sequence: TGCAGCGTTGAAGGCAGGGGGGGGCGGTACTTC. The chain employs TRBV29-1 and TRBJ2-7; D tentatively reads TRBD1 or TRBD2 (7 bases each). V was shortened by 1 base and J by 12 bases, with 13 bases between the two germline ends. In germline, CDR1 is SQVTM, CDR2 ANQGSEA. CDR3 length: 11 amino acids.

The chain employs TRBV6-5 and TRBJ1-2; D unclear. The CDR3 consists of 11 residues. Trimming left V 2 bases short and J 10 bases short, with 8 bases between. Germline CDR1 reads MNHEY; CDR2 reads SVGAGI. CDR3 in DNA: TGTGCCAGCAGTTACCGGGAAGACTACACCTTC. Translating it yields CASSYREDYTF.

The rearrangement joins TRBV27 to TRBJ1-6; D remains unclear. This CDR3 region has 13 residues. V was pared by 3 bases and J by 10 bases, with 10 bases between. Germline CDR1 reads MNHEY; CDR2 reads SMNVEV (reference sequence). CDR3 nucleotides: TGTGCCAGCAGTTTTACGATGGGGTCACCCCTCCACTTT. It specifies CASSFTMGSPLHF.

The genes are TRBV7-8 and TRBJ2-2; D is ambiguous. The germline V and J ends were trimmed by 5 bases and 7 bases, with 14 bases remaining between them. The CDR3 spans 14 residues. The germline V gene encodes CDR1 SGHVS and CDR2 FQNEAQ. The CDR3 sequence: CASSQMAPGGELFF. The CDR3 coding sequence is TGTGCCAGCAGCCAGATGGCTCCGGGCGGGGAGCTGTTTTTT.